This T cell receptor (beta chain) was sequenced for a study of beta chain features in type 1 diabetes. Study at large: Investigators examined more than 90 million sorted cells across all samples. Study-wide findings and caveats: All four CD4+ subsets from Type 1 diabetes patients carried moderately but significantly shorter TCRB CDR3s.

Every isolated RNA sample was fully reverse transcribed, so sequencing captured expressed TCRB transcripts. Libraries were prepared by immunoSEQ multiplex PCR; TCRdb keeps only in-frame clonotypes and omits some of them. The sample includes about 700,000 clones, roughly an eighth seen only once; the top ten take less than 0.025%. V gave up 0 bases and J gave up 4 bases, with 9 bases separating them. Germline V gene data show CDR1 as GTSNPN and CDR2 as SVGIG (reference sequence). The CDR3 has 14 residues. Only a few counts were recorded for this clone. Its antigen is as yet unknown. This clonotype was sampled from a man in his late teens or twenties with type 1 diabetes. Sequencing used naive CD4+ T cells from blood. The V and J genes are TRBV30 and TRBJ2-2, with unresolved D. Here the CDR3 reads CAWSVGRRTGELFF. CDR3 in DNA: TGTGCCTGGAGTGTAGGGCGACGCACCGGGGAGCTGTTTTTT.